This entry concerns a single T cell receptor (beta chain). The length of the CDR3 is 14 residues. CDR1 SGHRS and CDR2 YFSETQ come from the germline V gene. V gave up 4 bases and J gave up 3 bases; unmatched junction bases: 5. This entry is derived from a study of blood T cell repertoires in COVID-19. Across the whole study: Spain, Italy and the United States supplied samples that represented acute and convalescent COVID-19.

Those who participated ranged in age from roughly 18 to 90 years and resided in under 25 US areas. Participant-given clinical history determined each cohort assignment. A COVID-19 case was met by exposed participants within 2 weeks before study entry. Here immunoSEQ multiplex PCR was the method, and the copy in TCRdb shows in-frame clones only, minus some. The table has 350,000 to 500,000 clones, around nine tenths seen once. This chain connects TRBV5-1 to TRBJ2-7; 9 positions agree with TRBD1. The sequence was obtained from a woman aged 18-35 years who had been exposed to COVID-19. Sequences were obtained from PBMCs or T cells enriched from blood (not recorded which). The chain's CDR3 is CASSRGQGGYEQYF. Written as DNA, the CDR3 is TGCGCCAGCAGCCGGGGACAGGGTGGCTACGAGCAGTACTTC.